Below, 7 T cell receptor beta chains from the same sample are listed, as sequenced in a study of post-analysis software for immune sequencing data. Broader study findings: A handful of TRBV segments appeared more often in patients than in controls, and TRBV5-6, TRBV5-1 and TRBV20-1 were among these.

Presence of unique molecular identifiers characterized the TCR beta cDNA libraries. MiXCR was run by TCRdb on the PCR reads, yielding one entry per CDR3 protein. The sample has some 450,000 distinct CDR3 sequences, roughly 45% seen once. Antigen specificity for these receptors is unknown. What was sequenced was blood. These receptors were obtained from a girl aged 5-17 years with multiple sclerosis.

This rearrangement joins TRBV9 to TRBJ2-2; D tentatively reads TRBD1 or TRBD2 (5 bases each). The germline CDR1 and CDR2 sequences are SGDLS and YYNGEE. The CDR3 spans 13 residues. V lost 0 bases to trimming and J lost 7 bases, with 7 bases between them. The CDR3 protein is CASSVGGSGELFF. DNA for the CDR3: TGTGCCAGCAGCGTAGGGGGGAGCGGGGAGCTGTTTTTT.

This clonotype was recorded many times. The gene calls are TRBV29-1 and TRBJ1-2; D is possibly TRBD1 (6 bases). V was clipped by 1 base and J by 1 base, with 7 bases between them. Germline V CDR1 and CDR2: SQVTM, ANQGSEA. The CDR3 consists of 13 residues. The CDR3 DNA sequence: TGCAGCGTTGAAGGCAGGGGTAACTATGGCTACACCTTC. As protein: CSVEGRGNYGYTF.

This clonotype occurred a few times. V and J are TRBV24-1 and TRBJ2-5, with 8 bases fitting TRBD1. CDR1 and CDR2 from the germline V gene are KGHDR and SFDVKD. CDR3 length equals 16 residues. The ends lost 3 bases at V and 2 bases at J; junction bases unmatched: 7. CDR3 sequence reads: CATSDPGTGHQETQYF. DNA of the CDR3: TGTGCCACCAGTGATCCCGGGACAGGTCATCAAGAGACCCAGTACTTC.

This clonotype has just a few counts. This rearrangement joins TRBV29-1 to TRBJ2-1; 8 bases match TRBD2. The ends lost 7 bases at V and 9 bases at J; junction bases unmatched: 5. Germline lookup yields CDR1 SQVTM and CDR2 ANQGSEA. This CDR3 has 11 residues. CDR3 protein: CSGGLGSEQFF. The CDR3, as DNA: TGCAGCGGGGGACTAGGAAGTGAGCAGTTCTTC.

This clonotype was seen a handful of times. The rearrangement joins TRBV2 to TRBJ2-3; a possible D gene is TRBD2 (5 bases). The CDR3 runs to 13 residues. Germline CDR1 reads SNHLY; CDR2 reads FYNNEI. The germline V and J ends were trimmed by 8 bases and 1 base, with 10 bases remaining between them. The CDR3, as DNA: TGTGCCAGCTTAGAGGAGGGCACAGATACGCAGTATTTT. Protein product: CASLEEGTDTQYF.

The table lists this clonotype with a few counts. This sequence joins TRBV10-3 and TRBJ2-5; weak D call: TRBD1 (6 bases). V lost 2 bases to trimming and J lost 5 bases, with 12 bases between them. The CDR3 has 14 amino acids. Germline-derived CDR1 and CDR2 are ENHRY and SYGVKD. The CDR3 bases are TGTGCCATCAGTGAGGAAACAGGGCAGGAGACCCAGTACTTC. It yields the protein CAISEETGQETQYF.

V gene TRBV13 combines with J gene TRBJ2-4; the D is unclear. Gene TRBJ2-7 matches the end of the DNA better, so the J call may be wrong. The germline V gene has CDR1 PRHDT and CDR2 FYEKMQ (reference sequence). The CDR3 is 13 amino acids. The CDR3 region has the DNA TGTGCCAGCAGCTTAGGCCGATACTACGAGCAGTACTTC. Amino acids: CASSLGRYYEQYF.